The rows below give T cell receptor beta chains drawn from one sample of a study. The data were produced by immunoSEQ multiplex PCR, yet TCRdb's version contains in-frame clones alone and is incomplete. The sample contains approximately 53,000 clones, roughly 93% of which appear only once. Sequencing was done on a sample of PBMCs. The receptors originated from a man aged 40-50 years with rheumatoid arthritis. The CDR3 runs from the conserved cysteine through the conserved F or W. The order of the fields is V gene, J gene, D gene, CDR3 protein. D genes are given only for firm matches.

TRBV3-1/TRBV3-2	TRBJ2-5	NA	CASSAVRGGQTQETQYF
TRBV6-2/TRBV6-3	TRBJ2-3	TRBD2	CASSPPRGGRADTQYF
TRBV2	TRBJ1-1	NA	CASSERQENTEAFF
TRBV25-1	TRBJ1-1	NA	CASSEYGGQEAFF
TRBV12-3/TRBV12-4	TRBJ1-1	NA	CASSLGTFEAFF
TRBV6-5	TRBJ2-1	TRBD1	CASSFGTGNEQFF
TRBV5-4	TRBJ1-2	TRBD1	CASSLGGTGGNYGYTF
TRBV4-3	TRBJ1-2	TRBD1	CASSQETGENYGYTF
TRBV25-1	TRBJ1-5	NA	CASSAVNNQPQHF
TRBV6-5	TRBJ1-1	NA	CASARQSDWGTEAFF
TRBV15	TRBJ1-5	NA	CATSREGDRSNQPQHF